This T cell receptor (beta chain) stems from a study of breast tumors, draining lymph nodes, adjacent tissues. Study-level results: Tumor T cell lymph node origin was a supported hypothesis, not proven. Tumor TCR diversity was below lymph nodes but above nontumor tissue.

TCRdb re-called the multiplex PCR reads through MiXCR, storing one row per CDR3 protein. Of some 100,000 distinct CDR3 sequences in the sample, roughly 20% are singletons; the top ten hold approximately 1.2%. Samples came from axillary lymph nodes draining the breast cancer. The germline V and J ends were trimmed by 4 bases and 7 bases, with 9 bases remaining between them. Germline lookup yields CDR1 SGHRS and CDR2 YFSETQ. The CDR3 sequence is 12 residues long. In its sample, this clonotype was seen many times. Its antigen is not identified. V usage is TRBV5-1 and J usage is TRBJ2-1; D gene uncertain. Material: axillary lymph node tissue. This receptor was identified in a female donor with breast cancer. Some clones in this sample may be carry-over from other donors' samples. CDR3 in amino acids: CASSATKNEQFF. CDR3 nucleotide sequence: TGCGCCAGCAGCGCGACCAAGAATGAGCAGTTCTTC.